Shown below are 10 T cell receptor beta chains from a single sample sequenced in a study of shared clonotypes between healthy human individuals. The assay was immunoSEQ multiplex PCR, and TCRdb's table has in-frame clones only and misses some. The table shows 2 million to 2.5 million clones, with approximately 95% occurring only once. The specimen sequenced was naive CD4+ T cells from PBMCs. The subset was: CD45RA+ positively selected. The receptors were sampled from a man younger than 30 in good health. Some clones in this sample may be carry-over from other donors' samples.

The chain carries TRBV7-2 and TRBJ2-7; D possibly corresponds to TRBD2 (6 bases). Trimming removed 0 bases at V and 6 bases at J, with 15 bases between. The CDR3 is 15 residues long. In germline, CDR1 is SGHTA, CDR2 FQGNSA. CDR3 sequence: CASSLAMTRSGEQYF. The CDR3 DNA is TGTGCCAGCAGCTTAGCCATGACTAGGAGTGGCGAGCAGTACTTC.

This clone is a singleton in its sample. This sample also contains other DNA sequences that code for the same CDR3. This rearrangement joins TRBV28 to TRBJ2-7, with D possibly matching TRBD2 (6 bases). CDR1 and CDR2 (germline): MDHEN, SYDVKM. V was trimmed by 3 bases and J by 0 bases, leaving 9 bases between them. The CDR3 runs to 14 residues. CDR3 loop: CASSLAGHSYEQYF. DNA of the CDR3: TGTGCCAGCAGTTTGGCGGGGCACTCCTACGAGCAGTACTTC.

The chain uses TRBV18 and TRBJ1-2; D is possibly TRBD1 (6 bases). This CDR3 region has 15 residues. The germline CDR1 and CDR2 sequences are KGHSH and LQKENI. Trimming removed 6 bases from V and 3 bases from J, with 17 bases in between. CDR3 sequence: CASSQESGGHYGYTF. For the CDR3, the DNA is TGTGCCAGCTCCCAAGAATCGGGGGGCCACTATGGCTACACCTTC.

The chain uses TRBV6-1 and TRBJ2-5, with TRBD2 matching over 7 bases. The CDR3 covers 19 residues. Germline CDR1 MNHNS, CDR2 SASEGT. The V and J ends lost 2 bases and 2 bases, in that order; junction bases with no gene match: 17. In nucleotides, the CDR3 is TGTGCCAGCAGTGAATTATTAGGTAGAGCTAGCGGAGTTCAAGAGACCCAGTACTTC. Protein sequence: CASSELLGRASGVQETQYF.

The V gene is TRBV28, the J gene TRBJ2-7; D possibly corresponds to TRBD2 (5 bases). V shed 2 bases and J shed 3 bases, with 8 bases lying between them. Germline lookup yields CDR1 MDHEN and CDR2 SYDVKM. The CDR3 length is 13 residues. CDR3 sequence: CASSLEGRYEQYF. The CDR3 DNA sequence: TGTGCCAGCAGTTTAGAGGGCCGCTACGAGCAGTACTTC.

Turning to this clone: Other DNA sequences in the same sample also yield this CDR3. J is TRBJ2-3 and V is TRBV6-5; D is undetermined. Looked up from germline, CDR1 is MNHEY and CDR2 is SVGAGI. V was clipped by 0 bases and J by 2 bases, with 9 bases between them. The CDR3 extends over 15 amino acids. CDR3 loop: CASSYSRSYTDTQYF. The CDR3 DNA sequence: TGTGCCAGCAGTTACTCGCGCTCGTACACAGATACGCAGTATTTT.

V usage is TRBV10-3 and J usage is TRBJ2-3, with TRBD2 matching over 7 bases. With V trimmed by 11 bases and J by 5 bases, 10 bases remained unmatched. The CDR3 spans 13 residues. CDR1 and CDR2 from the germline V gene are ENHRY and SYGVKD. The CDR3 region is CAVRAWGGDTQYF. As DNA, the CDR3 is TGTGCCGTGCGAGCTTGGGGGGGAGATACGCAGTATTTT.

The chain employs TRBV27 and TRBJ1-1, with D unclear. Germline lookup yields CDR1 MNHEY and CDR2 SMNVEV (reference sequence). The CDR3 has 14 amino acids. V was clipped by 5 bases and J by 6 bases, with 16 bases between them. Written as DNA, the CDR3 is TGTGCCAGCAGTCCCCAATTGATTCAAGCTGAAGCTTTCTTT. It translates to CASSPQLIQAEAFF.

V is TRBV2 and J is TRBJ1-2; 8 bases are a match to TRBD1. CDR1 and CDR2 from the germline V gene are SNHLY and FYNNEI. V shed 8 bases, J shed 2 bases, and the junction held 10 bases outside the gene matches. This CDR3 region has 15 residues. The CDR3 sequence: CASQLVDRVNYGYTF. The CDR3 DNA reads TGTGCCAGCCAATTAGTGGACAGGGTAAACTATGGCTACACCTTC.

About this clone itself: The sample carries other DNA sequences with the same CDR3. V gene TRBV5-1 combines with J gene TRBJ1-1; D is perhaps TRBD1 (6 bases). Germline V gene data show CDR1 as SGHRS and CDR2 as YFSETQ. Trimming removed 0 bases from V and 5 bases from J, with 11 bases in between. This CDR3 is 14 amino acids long. The CDR3 spells CASSLAGGPTEAFF. CDR3 in DNA: TGCGCCAGCAGCTTGGCGGGGGGGCCGACTGAAGCTTTCTTT.